This T cell receptor (beta chain) was observed in a study of blood T cell repertoires in COVID-19. Study summary: Both acute and convalescent COVID-19 samples were obtained from the United States, Italy and Spain. T cells, B-cell-depleted T cells, or PBMCs supplied cDNA or gDNA.

V was trimmed by 4 bases and J by 7 bases, leaving 13 bases between them. This CDR3 is 13 amino acids long. Germline assignment: CDR1 SNHLY and CDR2 FYNNEI. A Seattle source enrolled patients during active infection and followed them longitudinally. This clone was seen only once. Original analysis: Researchers report that nucleated cell counts were estimated from reference gene primer amplification. Only in-frame clones appear in the TCRdb table, and some are missing; sequencing was by immunoSEQ multiplex PCR. V, J and clone size derive from that table, while D and trimming were established from the DNA sequence. The sample has 84,000 or so clones, roughly 80% seen once.

V gene TRBV2 combines with J gene TRBJ2-5; D may be TRBD2 (6 bases). Sequencing used peripheral blood. The receptor was isolated from a man between 60 and 75 years old with COVID-19, enrolled during active disease. In DNA form, the CDR3 reads TGTGCCAGCAGTGCGGCGGGGTTTGGGACCCAGTACTTC. Its translation is CASSAAGFGTQYF.